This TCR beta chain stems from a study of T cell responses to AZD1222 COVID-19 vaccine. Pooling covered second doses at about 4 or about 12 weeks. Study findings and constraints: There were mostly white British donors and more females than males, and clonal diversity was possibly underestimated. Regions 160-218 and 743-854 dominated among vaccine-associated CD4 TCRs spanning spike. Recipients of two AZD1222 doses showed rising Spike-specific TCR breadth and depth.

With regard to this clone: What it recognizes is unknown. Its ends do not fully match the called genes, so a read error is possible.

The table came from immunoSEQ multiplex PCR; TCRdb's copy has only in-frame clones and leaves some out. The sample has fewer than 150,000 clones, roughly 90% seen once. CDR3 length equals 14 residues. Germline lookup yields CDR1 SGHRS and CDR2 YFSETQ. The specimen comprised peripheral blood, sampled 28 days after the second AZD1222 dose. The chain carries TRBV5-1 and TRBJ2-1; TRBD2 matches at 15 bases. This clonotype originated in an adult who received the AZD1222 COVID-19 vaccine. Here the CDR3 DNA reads TGCGCCAGCAGTTTGGGACTAGCGGGAGGATGGCAGTTCTTC. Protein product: CASSLGLAGGWQFF.